Below are 19 T cell receptor beta chains sequenced from a single sample in a study of prognosis after radiotherapy for stage I lung cancer. TCR beta CDR3 amplification from genomic DNA was performed by two-round multiplex PCR. Amplification during the initial PCR round employed primers specific to each TRBV and TRBJ gene. Each CDR3 protein gets one entry after TCRdb re-called the multiplex PCR reads with MiXCR. The sample has around 30,000 distinct CDR3 sequences; 30% to 35% are singletons. Sequenced material: PBMCs, taken before or after stereotactic body radiation therapy (not recorded which). These receptors originate from a donor over 45 with non-small cell lung cancer.

This clonotype was found many times. The CDR3 sequence is CASSGTTNTEAFF. CDR3 coding DNA: TGTGCCAGCAGTGGCACGACGAACACTGAAGCTTTCTTT. V and J are TRBV6-1 and TRBJ1-1, with D unresolved. There are 13 residues in the CDR3. The germline CDR1 and CDR2 sequences are MNHNS and SASEGT. V was shortened by 4 bases and J by 1 base, with 7 bases between the two germline ends.

This clonotype was observed a few times. A read error is possible here, since a much larger clone lies one base away. The rearrangement joins TRBV5-4 to TRBJ1-1, with a weak D call TRBD1 (5 bases). Germline-derived CDR1 and CDR2 are SGHNT and YYREEE (reference sequence). Trimming pared 4 bases from V and 8 bases from J, leaving 15 bases between. The CDR3 has 13 amino acids. CDR3 sequence (DNA): TGTGCCAGCAGCATTACATGGGGCACCGAAGCTTTCTTT. This gives the protein CASSITWGTEAFF.

This clonotype was detected many times. This chain joins TRBV28 and TRBJ2-7; the D is unclear. V was cut by 6 bases and J by 5 bases, with 17 bases left in between. The CDR3 is 14 residues long. Germline V gives CDR1 MDHEN, CDR2 SYDVKM. The CDR3 loop is CASRLTGSAHEQYF. In DNA, the CDR3 is TGTGCCAGCAGGCTCACCGGATCCGCCCACGAGCAGTACTTC.

Many counts were recorded for this clonotype. The V call is TRBV29-1, the J call TRBJ2-1, with no clear D. The CDR3 extends over 12 amino acids. Trimming left V 4 bases short and J 6 bases short, with 10 bases between. The germline V gene encodes CDR1 SQVTM and CDR2 ANQGSEA. Here the CDR3 DNA reads TGCAGCGTTGGGTGGGTGCTCAATGAGCAGTTCTTC. Translating gives CSVGWVLNEQFF.

The J gene is TRBJ2-2, the V gene TRBV5-1; unclear D gene. Trimming removed 2 bases at V and 5 bases at J, with 4 bases between. CDR3 length: 12 residues. Germline values: CDR1 SGHRS, CDR2 YFSETQ. This CDR3 is CASSFMTGELFF. CDR3 DNA: TGCGCCAGCAGCTTTATGACCGGGGAGCTGTTTTTT.

This clonotype was counted at least ten times. The rearrangement uses TRBV10-2 and TRBJ2-2, with 7 bases aligning to TRBD1. V was clipped by 10 bases and J by 5 bases; unmatched bases: 13. CDR1 is WSHSY and CDR2 is SAAADI in the germline V gene. This CDR3 has 15 amino acids. The CDR3 loop reads CATERGLSETGELFF. CDR3 DNA: TGCGCCACTGAGAGGGGGCTTTCAGAAACCGGGGAGCTGTTTTTT.

This clonotype came up a few times. The rearrangement links TRBV6-1 to TRBJ1-5; D possibly corresponds to TRBD1 (6 bases). Trimming took 5 bases from V and 7 from J, leaving 18 bases between them. This CDR3 region has 15 residues. Germline V lookup: CDR1 MNHNS, CDR2 SASEGT. The CDR3 loop is CASSYGQGFRQPQHF. In DNA form, the CDR3 reads TGTGCCAGCAGTTACGGGCAGGGGTTTCGGCAGCCCCAGCATTTT.

For this clonotype: A far more abundant clone sits one base away, making this likely a read error. The V call is TRBV5-1, the J call TRBJ2-7; D unresolved. Germline values: CDR1 SGHRS, CDR2 YFSETQ. This CDR3 is 17 amino acids long. DNA for the CDR3: TGTGCCAGCAGCTTAAGGGCTATGGGTAGTATTGTCTACGAGCAGTACTTC. Its translation: CASSLRAMGSIVYEQYF. The full variable domain, completed using reference TRBV5-1 and TRBJ2-7, is KAGVTQTPRYLIKTRGQQVTLSCSPISGHRSVSWYQQTPGQGLQFLFEYFSETQRNKGNFPGRFSGRQFSNSRSEMNVSTLELGDSALYLCASSLRAMGSIVYEQYFGPGTRLTVT.

The table lists this clonotype with a few counts. Possible read error: a much larger clone is one base away. The rearrangement links TRBV7-4 to TRBJ2-2; D call uncertain. The CDR3 spans 16 residues. Per the germline V gene, CDR1 is SGHVT and CDR2 is SQSDAQ. The V and J ends lost 7 bases and 1 base respectively, with 16 bases between them. The CDR3 DNA is TGTGCCAGCAACCCCCTTGGGCACGGGAACACCGGGGAGCTGTTTTTT. Amino acid sequence: CASNPLGHGNTGELFF.

With respect to this clonotype: The CDR3 carries no conserved terminal phenylalanine or tryptophan, so it likely arises from a read error. This chain links TRBV6-8 with TRBJ2-6; 13 bases are a match to TRBD2. Germline CDR1 and CDR2: MNHGY and SAAAGT. This CDR3 has 17 residues. The CDR3 is CASSGTSGTAGAHVLTL. The CDR3 coding sequence is TGTGCCAGCAGTGGGACTAGCGGGACGGCTGGGGCCCACGTCCTGACTTTA.

Ten or more counts support this clonotype. The chain links TRBV3-1 to TRBJ1-1; D possibly corresponds to TRBD1 (5 bases). In germline, CDR1 is LGHDT, CDR2 YNNKEL (reference sequence). The germline V and J ends were trimmed by 6 bases and 4 bases, with 9 bases remaining between them. CDR3 size: 12 residues. The CDR3 region is CASRNRFTEAFF. CDR3 bases: TGTGCCAGCAGAAACAGGTTCACTGAAGCTTTCTTT.

V and J are TRBV20-1 and TRBJ2-1, with 14 bases aligning to TRBD2. Losses at the gene ends were 2 bases for V and 8 bases for J; bases not matched to a gene: 17. This CDR3 has 19 amino acids. Germline lookup yields CDR1 DFQATT and CDR2 SNEGSKA (reference sequence). CDR3 nucleotide sequence: TGCAGTGCTAGACTATATACCGGGACTAGCGGGAGACCCTTGGATGAGCAGTTCTTC. Protein product: CSARLYTGTSGRPLDEQFF.

Ten or more counts support this clonotype. This chain connects TRBV10-3 to TRBJ2-7; 10 bases fit TRBD1. This CDR3 contains 15 residues. Unmatched junction bases numbered 11, after V lost 5 bases and J lost 7 bases. Germline V gene lookup returns CDR1 ENHRY and CDR2 SYGVKD. This chain's CDR3 is CAISKEGQGLGEQYF. The CDR3 DNA follows: TGTGCCATCAGTAAAGAGGGACAGGGGTTGGGGGAGCAGTACTTC.

About this clonotype: A far larger clone is just one base off, so this is likely a read error. Because the CDR3's place on the DNA is in doubt, the DNA is left out and the CDR3 is given as listed by TCRdb. This chain joins TRBV6-1 and TRBJ2-7; TRBD1, the table's D call, was not compared with the DNA. Including both end residues, the CDR3 is 13 amino acids long. Germline V gene lookup returns CDR1 MNHNS and CDR2 SASEGT. CDR3 protein: CASILDSQGEQYF.

This clonotype was seen many times. The chain has TRBV6-1 and TRBJ2-1; a weak D match, TRBD2 (5 bases). Germline values: CDR1 MNHNS, CDR2 SASEGT. This CDR3 comprises 16 residues. Trimming removed 2 bases from V and 0 bases from J, with 11 bases in between. In nucleotides, the CDR3 is TGTGCCAGCAGTGAAACGGACTTCCACTCCTACAATGAGCAGTTCTTC. Residues: CASSETDFHSYNEQFF.

This clonotype was picked up many times. V is TRBV5-4 and J is TRBJ1-2, with TRBD1 matching 9 bases. V shed 2 bases, J shed 0 bases, and the junction held 2 bases outside the gene matches. CDR3 length: 15 amino acids. Germline loops: CDR1 SGHNT, CDR2 YYREEE (reference sequence). CDR3 bases: TGTGCCAGCAGCTTAACAGGGGGCCCTAACTATGGCTACACCTTC. This sequence encodes CASSLTGGPNYGYTF.

This clonotype has ten or more counts. The CDR3 here is CASSPMRVYEQYF. In DNA, the CDR3 is TGTGCCAGCAGCCCCATGAGGGTCTACGAGCAGTACTTC. This sequence joins TRBV5-8 and TRBJ2-7; the D gene is possibly TRBD2 (5 bases). V was shortened by 4 bases and J by 3 bases, with 11 bases between the two germline ends. The CDR3 runs to 13 residues. Germline V lookup: CDR1 SGHTS, CDR2 YDEGEE.

The chain recombines TRBV4-3 with TRBJ1-2, with D perhaps TRBD1 (5 bases). The CDR3 totals 16 residues. Germline V gene lookup returns CDR1 LGHNA and CDR2 YSLEER. The germline V and J ends were trimmed by 0 bases and 1 base, with 12 bases remaining between them. The CDR3 reads CASSQEVTQGNYGYTF. In nucleotides, the CDR3 is TGCGCCAGCAGCCAAGAGGTGACCCAGGGTAACTATGGCTACACCTTC.

On this clonotype: This could be a read error, since a much larger clone is one nucleotide away. This rearrangement joins TRBV5-4 to TRBJ2-6; D remains ambiguous. CDR1 is SGHNT and CDR2 is YYREEE in the germline V gene (reference sequence). The V end was cut by 1 base, the J end by 0 bases, with 11 bases between. The CDR3 is 17 amino acids. The chain's CDR3 is CASSLHRVNSGANVLTF. The DNA for the CDR3 is TGTGCCAGCAGCTTGCATAGGGTTAACTCTGGGGCCAACGTCCTGACTTTC.